This is a list of T cell receptor beta chains from one sample in a study of PD-1 blockade in classical Hodgkin lymphoma. The table came from immunoSEQ multiplex PCR; TCRdb's copy has only in-frame clones and leaves some out. The table includes about 90,000 clones, roughly nine tenths detected once. Sequenced here: peripheral blood mononuclear cells (PBMCs), sampled before the fourth cycle of nivolumab. The receptors derive from a human donor with classical Hodgkin lymphoma. Each CDR3 is given without its conserved first and last residue. A D gene is named only where the DNA matches it firmly. Clone size is shown for a subset of rows, as once, few, many or a class of expanded clone.

size	length	V	J	D	CDR3
NA	14	TRBV13	TRBJ1-2	NA	ASSLLEATANYGYT
NA	11	TRBV10-2	TRBJ2-5	NA	ASSPRRGETQY
NA	12	TRBV6-6	TRBJ2-7	NA	ASRPGQGFDEQY
NA	13	TRBV4-2	TRBJ2-1	NA	ASTSGEEPYNEQF
NA	12	TRBV27	TRBJ1-5	NA	ASRLQGRNQPQH
NA	12	TRBV9	TRBJ2-7	TRBD2	ASSAGLAYGEQY
NA	12	TRBV13	TRBJ2-7	NA	ASSLGARDYEQY
NA	15	TRBV4-1	TRBJ2-1	NA	ASSPDSTSNSYNEQF
NA	12	TRBV6-6	TRBJ1-1	NA	ASRQGASDTEAF
NA	13	TRBV6-5	TRBJ2-5	TRBD1	ASSFGTGTLETQY
NA	12	TRBV4-3	TRBJ2-3	TRBD2	ASSRRGGTDTQY
NA	12	TRBV27	TRBJ1-4	NA	ASSLSTGAEKLF
NA	14	TRBV30	TRBJ2-2	TRBD2	AWSGGGAPRTGELF
NA	13	TRBV5-8	TRBJ1-1	NA	ASSFYRSMNTEAF
once	14	TRBV19	TRBJ2-5	TRBD2	ASSPGLAGGLETQY
NA	15	TRBV5-1	TRBJ2-3	NA	ASSLSPGGASPDTQY
once	12	TRBV4-2	TRBJ2-7	NA	ASSQVGNSYEQY
NA	10	TRBV28	TRBJ1-5	NA	ASRQGNQPQH